A selection of T cell receptor beta chains follows, all from one sample in a study of cytomegalovirus exposure and HLA in healthy donors. Data came from immunoSEQ multiplex PCR; TCRdb stores just in-frame clones and leaves some out. Of hundreds of thousands of clones in the sample, about 80% were seen once. Sequenced material: PBMCs. The receptor set was obtained from a woman between 35 and 50 years old in good health and CMV-seronegative. Both conserved end residues are trimmed from each CDR3. The order of the fields is V gene, J gene, CDR3 protein.

v_call: TRBV5-1
j_call: TRBJ2-7
cdr3_aa: ASSLPSYEQY

v_call: TRBV7-9
j_call: TRBJ1-1
cdr3_aa: ASSLDSGNTEAF

v_call: TRBV7-9
j_call: TRBJ2-5
cdr3_aa: ASSLRGQGVGETQY

v_call: TRBV5-4
j_call: TRBJ2-7
cdr3_aa: ASSPGQTYEQY

v_call: TRBV7-3
j_call: TRBJ2-7
cdr3_aa: ASSLTPGNSYEQY

v_call: TRBV5-1
j_call: TRBJ1-1
cdr3_aa: ASSRGGAGNTEAF

v_call: TRBV9
j_call: TRBJ1-2
cdr3_aa: ASSPGGANYGYT

v_call: TRBV4-3
j_call: TRBJ2-1
cdr3_aa: ASSQDRTSHEQF

v_call: TRBV10-3
j_call: TRBJ1-5
cdr3_aa: AISEVMDRGNQPQH

v_call: TRBV6-6
j_call: TRBJ2-3
cdr3_aa: ASSPTRITDTQY

v_call: TRBV7-9
j_call: TRBJ2-5
cdr3_aa: ASSYGEETQY

v_call: TRBV6-1
j_call: TRBJ2-7
cdr3_aa: ASHGTGGTYEQY

v_call: TRBV5-1
j_call: TRBJ1-1
cdr3_aa: ASSFGSGPLNTEAF

v_call: TRBV28
j_call: TRBJ1-5
cdr3_aa: ASSLNEGPQH

v_call: TRBV2
j_call: TRBJ2-1
cdr3_aa: ASSEALSWGFSYNEQF

v_call: TRBV5-1
j_call: TRBJ1-2
cdr3_aa: ASSFGGDGYT

v_call: TRBV7-9
j_call: TRBJ2-3
cdr3_aa: ASSLGGAHDTQY

v_call: TRBV19
j_call: TRBJ2-7
cdr3_aa: ASSMLTTGPTASQY

v_call: TRBV4-3
j_call: -
cdr3_aa: ASSRDAGRGSLDEQY

v_call: TRBV27
j_call: TRBJ2-1
cdr3_aa: ASSPTSGGNNEQF

v_call: TRBV19
j_call: TRBJ1-3
cdr3_aa: ASSTHRGGNTIY

v_call: TRBV7-9
j_call: TRBJ2-7
cdr3_aa: SSSPSGQGKPYEQY

v_call: TRBV7-2
j_call: TRBJ2-2
cdr3_aa: ASSLVLGSTGELF

v_call: TRBV5-1
j_call: TRBJ1-1
cdr3_aa: ASSLVPGNTEAF

v_call: TRBV29-1
j_call: TRBJ1-2
cdr3_aa: SVEGYMDRRGDFNYGYT

v_call: TRBV2
j_call: TRBJ2-5
cdr3_aa: ASRRESGETQY

v_call: TRBV11-2
j_call: TRBJ2-3
cdr3_aa: ASSPTSGGTTDTQY

v_call: TRBV5-1
j_call: TRBJ2-3
cdr3_aa: ASSKTVTDTQY

v_call: TRBV27
j_call: TRBJ2-5
cdr3_aa: ASSFVAGETQY